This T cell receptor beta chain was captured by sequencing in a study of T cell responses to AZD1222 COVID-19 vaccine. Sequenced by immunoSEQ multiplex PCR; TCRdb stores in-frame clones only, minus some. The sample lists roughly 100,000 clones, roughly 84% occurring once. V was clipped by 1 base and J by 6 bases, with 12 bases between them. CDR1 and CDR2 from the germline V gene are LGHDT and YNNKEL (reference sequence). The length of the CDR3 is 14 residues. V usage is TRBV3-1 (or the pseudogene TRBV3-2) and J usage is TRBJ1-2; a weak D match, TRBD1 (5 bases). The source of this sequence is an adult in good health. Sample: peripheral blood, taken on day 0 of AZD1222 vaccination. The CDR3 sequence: CASSQGLGTDGYTF. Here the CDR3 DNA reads TGTGCCAGCAGCCAAGGTTTAGGGACCGATGGCTACACCTTC.